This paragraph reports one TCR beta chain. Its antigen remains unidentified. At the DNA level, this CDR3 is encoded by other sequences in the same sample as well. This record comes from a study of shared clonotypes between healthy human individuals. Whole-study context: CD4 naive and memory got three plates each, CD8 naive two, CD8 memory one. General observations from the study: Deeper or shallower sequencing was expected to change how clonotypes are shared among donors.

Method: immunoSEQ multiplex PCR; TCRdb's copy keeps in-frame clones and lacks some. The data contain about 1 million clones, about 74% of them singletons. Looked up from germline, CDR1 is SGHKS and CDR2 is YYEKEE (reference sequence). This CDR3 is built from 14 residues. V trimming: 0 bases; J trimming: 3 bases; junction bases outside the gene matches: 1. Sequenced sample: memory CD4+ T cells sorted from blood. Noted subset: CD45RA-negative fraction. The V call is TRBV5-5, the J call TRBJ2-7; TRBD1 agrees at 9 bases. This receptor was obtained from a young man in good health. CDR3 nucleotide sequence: TGTGCCAGCAGCTTGGTGGGACAGGGCTACGAGCAGTACTTC. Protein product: CASSLVGQGYEQYF.